Following are 13 T cell receptor beta chains from one sample sequenced in a study of T cell repertoires in cytomegalovirus infection. These receptors' antigens are unknown. Via MiXCR, TCRdb re-called the reads, giving one row per CDR3 protein. The sample has around 900,000 distinct CDR3 sequences; 31% are singletons. This specimen was cultured CD8+ T cells from PBMCs, taken from culture after CMV antigen stimulation. The receptors here all came from a human donor in good health (CMV status not recorded). Some clones in this sample may be carry-over from other donors' samples.

At least ten counts were recorded for this clonotype. This chain uses TRBV14 with TRBJ1-3; 7 bases line up with TRBD1. Germline CDR1 SGHDN, CDR2 FVKESK. Trimming took 2 bases from V and 8 from J; bases not matched to a gene: 15. The CDR3 runs to 17 residues. CDR3 bases: TGTGCCAGCAGCCAACCCAAGGGCTTCGGGACAGCTCACACCATATATTTT. Residues: CASSQPKGFGTAHTIYF. The variable domain in full, with the rest retrieved from reference TRBV14 and TRBJ1-3, is EAGVTQFPSHSVIEKGQTVTLRCDPISGHDNLYWYRRVMGKEIKFLLHFVKESKQDESGMPNNRFLAERTGGTYSTLKVQPAELEDSGVYFCASSQPKGFGTAHTIYFGEGSWLTVV.

This clonotype was observed a handful of times. V gene TRBV6-8 combines with J gene TRBJ2-3; TRBD1 might be the D (5 bases). There are 17 residues in the CDR3. V dropped 4 bases and J dropped 4 bases, with 21 bases sitting between them. Germline-derived CDR1 and CDR2 are MNHGY and SAAAGT. The CDR3 bases are TGTGCCAGCAGTTCCTCCCCCTTTGGGGCCGCCCCAGATACGCAGTATTTT. It specifies CASSSSPFGAAPDTQYF.

This clonotype was counted many times. The rearrangement links TRBV10-3 to TRBJ1-4; D call uncertain. Looked up from germline, CDR1 is ENHRY and CDR2 is SYGVKD. The CDR3 has 14 residues. The V end was cut by 3 bases, the J end by 5 bases, with 10 bases between. CDR3: CAISERAENEKLFF. The DNA for the CDR3 is TGTGCCATCAGTGAAAGGGCAGAGAATGAAAAACTGTTTTTT.

The rearrangement joins TRBV9 to TRBJ2-3; 8 nucleotides match TRBD1. This CDR3 has 18 amino acids. The V gene end was trimmed by 4 bases and the J gene end by 0 bases; junction bases not matched to a gene: 13. Germline V gene sequence: CDR1 SGDLS, CDR2 YYNGEE. The DNA of the CDR3 is TGTGCCAGCAGCACCCCCTCCGCAGGGACAGGAAGCACAGATACGCAGTATTTT. Translating it yields CASSTPSAGTGSTDTQYF.

The rearrangement uses TRBV10-3 and TRBJ2-1; 8 bases are a match to TRBD1. Germline CDR1 ENHRY, CDR2 SYGVKD. V was clipped by 11 bases and J by 5 bases; unmatched bases: 8. The CDR3 has 13 residues. The DNA for the CDR3 is TGTGCCTCGCTGGGGACAGGTCACAATGAGCAGTTCTTC. Protein: CASLGTGHNEQFF.

The chain is built from TRBV7-3 and TRBJ2-6; D call uncertain. V was cut by 1 base and J by 4 bases, with 14 bases left in between. The germline gives CDR1 SGHTA, CDR2 FQGTGA. The CDR3 runs 17 residues. DNA of the CDR3: TGTGCCAGCAGCTTAAGGGCACCGGTTGGGGGGGCCAACGTCCTGACTTTC. This translates into CASSLRAPVGGANVLTF.

The chain recombines TRBV27 with TRBJ1-2; no clear D gene. Germline V gene data show CDR1 as MNHEY and CDR2 as SMNVEV (reference sequence). CDR3 length equals 13 residues. V was shortened by 3 bases and J by 6 bases, with 11 bases between the two germline ends. The CDR3 sequence is CASSLDSADGYTF. The CDR3 DNA reads TGTGCCAGCAGTTTGGATTCGGCTGATGGCTACACCTTC.

The chain couples TRBV5-6 to TRBJ1-4; 9 nucleotides agree with TRBD1. Germline V CDR1 and CDR2: SGHDT, YYEEEE. V trimming: 1 base; J trimming: 5 bases; junction bases outside the gene matches: 6. CDR3 size: 16 residues. The CDR3 nucleotides are TGTGCCAGCAGCTTGCGGGACAGGGAAAAGAATGAAAAACTGTTTTTT. Translated, it gives CASSLRDREKNEKLFF.

About this clonotype itself: Given a much more abundant clone one base away, this may be a read error. The rearrangement uses TRBV7-2 and TRBJ1-2, with a tentative D call TRBD1 (6 bases). The CDR3 totals 19 residues. The germline gives CDR1 SGHTA, CDR2 FQGNSA. V lost 5 bases and J 10 bases, leaving 35 bases between the germline ends. For the CDR3, the DNA is TGTGCCAGCAGCCCGGGGAGAGCCCAAGGGGGTTTCTTATTGCATGACTACACCTTC. Encoded protein: CASSPGRAQGGFLLHDYTF. The full variable domain, completed using reference TRBV7-2 and TRBJ1-2, is GAGVSQSPSNKVTEKGKDVELRCDPISGHTALYWYRQSLGQGLEFLIYFQGNSAPDKSGLPSDRFSAERTGGSVSTLTIQRTQQEDSAVYLCASSPGRAQGGFLLHDYTFGSGTRLTVV.

The chain couples TRBV6-2 or TRBV6-3 to TRBJ1-2; D possibly corresponds to TRBD1 (5 bases). This CDR3 comprises 14 residues. Germline loops: CDR1 MNHEY, CDR2 SVGEGT. Trimming stripped 7 bases from V and 2 bases from J, with 14 bases between. CDR3 amino acids: CASTPRGDNYGYTF. For the CDR3, the DNA is TGTGCCAGCACCCCTCGGGGGGACAACTATGGCTACACCTTC.

The rearrangement links TRBV6-6 to TRBJ1-1; a weak D match, TRBD1 (5 bases). From germline, CDR1 is MNHNY and CDR2 SVGAGI (reference sequence). This CDR3 has 14 residues. V shed 4 bases and J shed 0 bases, with 9 bases lying between them. As DNA, the CDR3 is TGTGCCAGCAGTTCTCTGGGGGTGAACACTGAAGCTTTCTTT. It yields the protein CASSSLGVNTEAFF.

The V gene is TRBV6-2 or TRBV6-3, the J gene TRBJ1-5; D is undetermined. Between the trimmed V and J ends, which lost 10 bases and 7 bases, there was a span of 14 bases. The CDR3 is made up of 12 amino acids. CDR1 MNHEY and CDR2 SVGEGT come from the germline V gene. In nucleotides, the CDR3 is TGTGCCAACAGAACGGGGTCCCAGCCCCAGCATTTT. It encodes CANRTGSQPQHF.

This clonotype was counted at least ten times. CDR3 coding DNA: TGTGCCAGCAGTTTCGACAGGGGGGACACTGAAGCTTTCTTT. Its protein product is CASSFDRGDTEAFF. The chain links TRBV7-8 to TRBJ1-1; 9 bases match TRBD1. The trim removed 6 bases at V and 3 bases at J, leaving 5 bases unmatched. CDR3 length: 14 amino acids. Germline lookup yields CDR1 SGHVS and CDR2 FQNEAQ.